This TCR beta chain stems from a study of T cell responses to AZD1222 COVID-19 vaccine. Notes on the study in general: Among vaccine-associated CD4 TCRs, coverage spanned spike, with dominance at 160-218 and 743-854. It was only six AZD1222 recipients who were seropositive at baseline. Repertoire samples came only from after the peak T cell response. In the spike-specific TCR repertoire, nearly half reportedly target unmutated variant regions.

Sequenced by immunoSEQ multiplex PCR; TCRdb stores in-frame clones only, minus some. This sample carries almost 80,000 clones, about 90% of them seen once, and the ten largest clones take roughly 23%. Concerning this clone itself: Its specificity is not known.

The CDR3 sequence is 16 residues long. The germline V gene has CDR1 MDHEN and CDR2 SYDVKM. Losses at the gene ends were 5 bases for V and 4 bases for J; bases not matched to a gene: 11. Here the sequenced sample was peripheral blood, taken on day 0 of AZD1222 vaccination. This chain joins TRBV28 and TRBJ2-5; TRBD1 agrees at 9 bases. The source of this sequence is an adult in good health. For the CDR3, the DNA is TGTGCCAGCAGTCGTCCTGGGACAGGGTTGAGAGAGACCCAGTACTTC. Translation: CASSRPGTGLRETQYF.